The 14 T cell receptor beta chains presented below share a single source sample, sequenced in a study of identifying expanded T cells in peripheral blood. Libraries were prepared by immunoSEQ multiplex PCR; TCRdb keeps only in-frame clonotypes and omits some of them. The table records tens of thousands of clones, 84% of them present only once. The specimen was blood. These TCRs come from a person aged 18 to 69 in good health.

This rearrangement joins TRBV7-9 to TRBJ1-1, with 7 positions matching TRBD1. CDR3 length: 14 amino acids. The germline gives CDR1 SEHNR, CDR2 FQNEAQ (reference sequence). V shed 1 base, J shed 5 bases, and the junction held 4 bases outside the gene matches. CDR3 protein: CASSLVQGGTEAFF. CDR3 DNA sequence: TGTGCCAGCAGCTTAGTCCAGGGGGGGACTGAAGCTTTCTTT.

This chain connects TRBV7-9 to TRBJ1-2; TRBD1 might be the D (6 bases). Trimming took 3 bases from V and 0 from J, leaving 23 bases between them. Per germline, CDR1 SEHNR and CDR2 FQNEAQ (reference sequence). There are 19 residues in the CDR3. This CDR3 is CASSFQRPGATGSNYGYTF. The CDR3 bases are TGTGCCAGCAGCTTCCAAAGGCCAGGGGCCACGGGGTCTAACTATGGCTACACCTTC.

This clone was seen a handful of times. The CDR3 region is CASRVGSQGEQYF. In DNA form, the CDR3 reads TGTGCCAGCAGGGTCGGCAGTCAGGGCGAGCAGTACTTC. The rearrangement links TRBV28 to TRBJ2-7; D might be TRBD1 (5 bases). V was pared by 6 bases and J by 6 bases, with 15 bases between. The CDR3 consists of 13 residues. Germline CDR1 is MDHEN and CDR2 is SYDVKM. The whole variable domain, filled in from reference TRBV28 and TRBJ2-7, reads DVKVTQSSRYLVKRTGEKVFLECVQDMDHENMFWYRQDPGLGLRLIYFSYDVKMKEKGDIPEGYSVSREKKERFSLILESASTNQTSMYLCASRVGSQGEQYFGPGTRLTVT.

The chain is built from TRBV11-2 and TRBJ2-3; no firm D call. CDR3 size: 16 residues. CDR1 is SGHAT, CDR2 FQNNGV, per germline. V was shortened by 2 bases and J by 1 base, with 13 bases between the two germline ends. CDR3 DNA sequence: TGTGCCAGCAGCTTACCGGGCCTCCTCGGCACAGATACGCAGTATTTT. This sequence encodes CASSLPGLLGTDTQYF.

This chain links TRBV18 with TRBJ2-3; D not resolved. Germline V gene sequence: CDR1 KGHSH, CDR2 LQKENI. V was cut by 1 base and J by 0 bases, with 8 bases left in between. The CDR3 extends over 15 amino acids. CDR3 sequence: CASSPQPPSTDTQYF. The CDR3 DNA reads TGTGCCAGCTCACCACAGCCTCCCAGCACAGATACGCAGTATTTT.

This sequence joins TRBV28 and TRBJ2-5; 9 nucleotides line up with TRBD2. V shed 5 bases and J 3 bases; nucleotides not matched to a gene: 7. CDR3 length equals 15 residues. Per the germline V gene, CDR1 is MDHEN and CDR2 is SYDVKM. The CDR3 sequence is CASSSGGRAEETQYF. CDR3 in DNA: TGTGCCAGCAGTAGCGGCGGGAGGGCCGAAGAGACCCAGTACTTC. Combining the CDR3 with reference TRBV28 and TRBJ2-5 gives the whole variable domain DVKVTQSSRYLVKRTGEKVFLECVQDMDHENMFWYRQDPGLGLRLIYFSYDVKMKEKGDIPEGYSVSREKKERFSLILESASTNQTSMYLCASSSGGRAEETQYFGPGTRLLVL.

The J gene is TRBJ2-5, the V gene TRBV19; D remains unclear. V lost 1 base and J lost 2, with 17 bases in between. The germline V gene encodes CDR1 LNHDA and CDR2 SQIVND (reference sequence). The length of the CDR3 is 17 residues. CDR3 nucleotide sequence: TGTGCCAGTAGTATAGGATCGATAGGAGCCCCTCAAGAGACCCAGTACTTC. It is translated as CASSIGSIGAPQETQYF. The full variable domain, with the rest looked up from reference TRBV19 and TRBJ2-5, is DGGITQSPKYLFRKEGQNVTLSCEQNLNHDAMYWYRQDPGQGLRLIYYSQIVNDFQKGDIAEGYSVSREKKESFPLTVTSAQKNPTAFYLCASSIGSIGAPQETQYFGPGTRLLVL.

CDR3 sequence: CASSQGTSLNTGELFF. As DNA, the CDR3 is TGTGCCAGCAGCCAAGGTACTAGCTTGAACACCGGGGAGCTGTTTTTT. This sequence joins TRBV4-2 and TRBJ2-2; tentatively, D is TRBD2 (6 bases). This CDR3 comprises 16 residues. The germline V gene has CDR1 LGHNA and CDR2 YNFKEQ. Trimming took off 1 base at V and 1 base at J, with 10 bases between the two ends.

The genes are TRBV6-1 and TRBJ1-2; D is ambiguous. V shed 2 bases and J shed 8 bases, with 9 bases lying between them. The CDR3 has 12 amino acids. Germline assignment: CDR1 MNHNS and CDR2 SASEGT. The CDR3 spells CASSEWGGGYTF. CDR3 nucleotides: TGTGCCAGCAGTGAATGGGGAGGCGGCTACACCTTC.

The rearrangement links TRBV9 to TRBJ2-2; 10 bases are shared with TRBD2. The trim removed 0 bases at V and 0 bases at J, leaving 14 bases unmatched. Germline assignment: CDR1 SGDLS and CDR2 YYNGEE. This CDR3 is built from 21 residues. This CDR3 is CASSVESLSGRILANTGELFF. In nucleotides, the CDR3 is TGTGCCAGCAGCGTAGAGTCGCTTAGCGGGAGGATCCTCGCGAACACCGGGGAGCTGTTTTTT.

The chain couples TRBV28 to TRBJ1-1; 8 bases agree with TRBD1. The V gene's germline CDR1 is MDHEN and CDR2 SYDVKM. The CDR3 is made up of 13 amino acids. The junction had 9 bases not matched to a gene; V was cut back by 7 bases and J by 8 bases. In DNA, the CDR3 is TGTGCCAGCACCCCTTCGACAGGGGAGGAAGCTTTCTTT. The encoded protein is CASTPSTGEEAFF.

The rearrangement links TRBV11-2 to TRBJ2-7; 12 nucleotides match TRBD2. V was clipped by 4 bases and J by 7 bases; unmatched bases: 8. Germline CDR1 SGHAT, CDR2 FQNNGV. The CDR3 sequence is 15 residues long. The CDR3 coding sequence is TGTGCCAGCAGCTCCTCTAGCGGGAGGGCGAGAGAGCAGTACTTC. Protein: CASSSSSGRAREQYF.

V is TRBV7-3 and J is TRBJ1-1; possibly TRBD1 for D (6 bases). V was shortened by 2 bases and J by 5 bases, with 15 bases between the two germline ends. CDR3 length: 15 amino acids. Germline CDR1 and CDR2: SGHTA and FQGTGA. DNA for the CDR3: TGTGCCAGCAGCTTAGAAAGCACAGGGACGACTGAAGCTTTCTTT. This sequence encodes CASSLESTGTTEAFF.

This clone was detected only a few times. The chain recombines TRBV10-3 with TRBJ2-7, with 10 bases matching TRBD1. The V gene end was trimmed by 10 bases and the J gene end by 3 bases; junction bases not matched to a gene: 3. The CDR3 length is 12 residues. Germline assignment: CDR1 ENHRY and CDR2 SYGVKD. The chain's CDR3 is CATGTGDYEQYF. The CDR3 DNA reads as TGTGCCACCGGGACAGGGGACTACGAGCAGTACTTC.